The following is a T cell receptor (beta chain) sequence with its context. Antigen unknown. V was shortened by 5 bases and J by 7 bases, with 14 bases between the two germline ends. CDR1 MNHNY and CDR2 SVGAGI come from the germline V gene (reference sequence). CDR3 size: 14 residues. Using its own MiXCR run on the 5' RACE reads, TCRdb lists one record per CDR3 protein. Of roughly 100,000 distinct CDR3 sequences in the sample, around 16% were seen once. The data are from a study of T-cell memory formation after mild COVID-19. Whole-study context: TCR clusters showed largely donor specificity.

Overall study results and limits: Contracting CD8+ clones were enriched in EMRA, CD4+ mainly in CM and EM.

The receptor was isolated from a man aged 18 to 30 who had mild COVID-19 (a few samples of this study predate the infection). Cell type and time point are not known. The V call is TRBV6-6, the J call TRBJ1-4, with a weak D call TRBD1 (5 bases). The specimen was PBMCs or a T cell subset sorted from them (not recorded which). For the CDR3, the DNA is TGTGCCAGCAGTCCCAGGGAGGAAACTGAAAAACTGTTTTTT. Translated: CASSPREETEKLFF.